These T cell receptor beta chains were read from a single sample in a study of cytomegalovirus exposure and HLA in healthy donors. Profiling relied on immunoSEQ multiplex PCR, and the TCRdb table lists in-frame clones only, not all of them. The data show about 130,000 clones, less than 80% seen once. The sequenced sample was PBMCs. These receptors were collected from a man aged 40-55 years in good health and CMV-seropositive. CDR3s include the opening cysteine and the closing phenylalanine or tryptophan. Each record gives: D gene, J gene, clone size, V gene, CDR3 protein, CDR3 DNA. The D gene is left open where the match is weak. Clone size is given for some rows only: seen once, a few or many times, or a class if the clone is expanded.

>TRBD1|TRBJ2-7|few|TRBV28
CASWGTGRRNEQYF
TGTGCCAGCTGGGGGACAGGGAGGAGGAACGAGCAGTACTTC
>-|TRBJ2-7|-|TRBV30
CAWSEGSSYEQYF
TGTGCCTGGAGTGAAGGGAGCTCCTACGAGCAGTACTTC
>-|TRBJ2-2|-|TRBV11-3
CASSYTHTGELFF
TGTGCCAGCAGCTATACTCACACCGGGGAGCTGTTTTTT
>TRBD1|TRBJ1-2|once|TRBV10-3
CAISGAGTVDYGYTF
TGTGCCATCAGTGGGGCCGGGACAGTTGACTATGGCTACACCTTC
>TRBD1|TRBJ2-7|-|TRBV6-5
CASRPDRGNSYEQYF
TGTGCCAGCAGACCTGACAGGGGTAACTCCTACGAGCAGTACTTC
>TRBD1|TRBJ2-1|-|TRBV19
CASSPKDRGNEQFF
TGTGCCAGTAGTCCTAAGGACAGGGGTAATGAGCAGTTCTTC
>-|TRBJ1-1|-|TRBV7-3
CASSAQQGIEAFF
TGTGCCAGCAGCGCACAACAGGGTATTGAAGCTTTCTTT
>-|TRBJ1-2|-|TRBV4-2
CASSVPSTYGYTF
TGTGCCAGCAGTGTCCCCTCTACCTATGGCTACACCTTC
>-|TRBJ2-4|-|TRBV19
CASSIDTGGGKNIQYF
TGTGCCAGTAGTATCGACACAGGGGGGGGCAAAAACATTCAGTACTTC
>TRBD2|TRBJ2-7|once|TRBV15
CATSRYGGLAGDRDYEQYF
TGTGCCACCAGCAGATACGGGGGACTAGCGGGAGATAGAGACTACGAGCAGTACTTC
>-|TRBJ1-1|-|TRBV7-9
CASSLGRAVFAEAFF
TGTGCCAGCAGCTTAGGGCGGGCCGTATTCGCTGAAGCTTTCTTT
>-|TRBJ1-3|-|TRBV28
CASSLPAGNTIYF
TGTGCCAGCAGTTTACCGGCTGGAAACACCATATATTTT
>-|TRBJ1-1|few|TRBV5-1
CASSAAGWTEAFF
TGCGCCAGCAGCGCGGCAGGGTGGACTGAAGCTTTCTTT
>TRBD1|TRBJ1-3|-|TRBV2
CASSRDRGEVGNTIYF
TGTGCCAGCAGCCGGGACAGGGGAGAGGTTGGAAACACCATATATTTT
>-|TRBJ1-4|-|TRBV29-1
CSVVTAGSEKLFF
TGCAGCGTCGTGACAGCCGGTAGTGAAAAACTGTTTTTT
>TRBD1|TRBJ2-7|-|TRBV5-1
CASSLAGTGFYEQYF
TGCGCCAGCAGCTTGGCCGGGACAGGTTTCTACGAGCAGTACTTC
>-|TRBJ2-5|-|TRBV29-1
CSVEDWAEEETQYF
TGCAGCGTTGAAGATTGGGCCGAAGAAGAGACCCAGTACTTC
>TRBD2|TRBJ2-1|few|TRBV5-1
CASSRTSESGDEQFF
TGCGCCAGCAGCAGGACTAGCGAGAGTGGTGATGAGCAGTTCTTC
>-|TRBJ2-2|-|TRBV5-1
CASSFTGTGELFF
TGCGCCAGCAGCTTCACGGGCACCGGGGAGCTGTTTTTT
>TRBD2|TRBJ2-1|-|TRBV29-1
CSVEEVTSGGSYNEQFF
TGCAGCGTTGAAGAGGTAACCTCGGGAGGCTCCTACAATGAGCAGTTCTTC
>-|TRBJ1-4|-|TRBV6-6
CASSYRGSEKLFF
TGTGCCAGCAGTTACAGGGGGTCGGAAAAACTGTTTTTT
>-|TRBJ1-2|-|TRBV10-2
CASRDSLIDGYTF
TGCGCCAGCAGAGACTCGCTAATCGATGGCTACACCTTC
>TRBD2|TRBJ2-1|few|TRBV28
CASTKRKTSGGDEQFF
TGTGCCAGCACCAAAAGGAAGACTAGCGGAGGAGATGAGCAGTTCTTC
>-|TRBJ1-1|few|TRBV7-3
CASSLSQGTEAFF
TGTGCCAGCAGCTTAAGTCAGGGGACCGAAGCTTTCTTT
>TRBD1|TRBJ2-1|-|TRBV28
CASSPRTGAGGALDEQFF
TGTGCCAGCAGCCCCCGAACCGGGGCAGGGGGAGCCTTGGATGAGCAGTTCTTC
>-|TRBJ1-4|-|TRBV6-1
CASSVGSSNEKLFF
TGTGCCAGCAGTGTCGGGAGCTCTAATGAAAAACTGTTTTTT
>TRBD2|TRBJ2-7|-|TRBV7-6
CASSFSHSGASGAYEQYF
TGTGCCAGCAGCTTCTCCCACAGCGGCGCTAGCGGTGCCTACGAGCAGTACTTC
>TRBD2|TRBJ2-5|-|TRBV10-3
CAISLLAGGSQETQYF
TGTGCCATCAGTCTCTTAGCGGGAGGGAGCCAAGAGACCCAGTACTTC
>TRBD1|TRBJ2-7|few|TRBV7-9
CASSLDIEVAGGTYEQYF
TGTGCCAGCAGCTTAGACATCGAAGTGGCAGGGGGTACCTACGAGCAGTACTTC
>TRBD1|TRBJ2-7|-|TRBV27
CASSLQDREGYEQYF
TGTGCCAGCAGCCTTCAGGACAGGGAAGGCTACGAGCAGTACTTC
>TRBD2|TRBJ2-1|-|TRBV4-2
CASSKAQREGSNEQFF
TGTGCCAGCAGCAAAGCCCAGCGGGAGGGGTCCAATGAGCAGTTCTTC
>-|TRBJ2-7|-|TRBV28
CASSSRDTTYEQYF
TGTGCCAGCAGTTCCCGGGACACAACCTACGAGCAGTACTTC
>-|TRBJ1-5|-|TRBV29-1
CSVESRDQPQHF
TGCAGCGTTGAAAGCAGGGATCAGCCCCAGCATTTT
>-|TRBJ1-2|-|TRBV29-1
CSVVSQTNYGYTF
TGCAGCGTTGTATCACAGACTAACTATGGCTACACCTTC
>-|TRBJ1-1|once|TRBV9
CASSVVGRGQMNTEAFF
TGTGCCAGCAGCGTAGTAGGAAGGGGCCAGATGAACACTGAAGCTTTCTTT
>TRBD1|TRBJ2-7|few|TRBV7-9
CASSLGDRPYEQYF
TGTGCCAGCAGCTTAGGGGACAGGCCCTACGAGCAGTACTTC
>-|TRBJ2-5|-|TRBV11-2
CASSPPDAGGETQYF
TGTGCCAGCAGCCCCCCGGACGCCGGAGGGGAGACCCAGTACTTC
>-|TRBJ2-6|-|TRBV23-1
CASSQSIGQTLSGANVLTF
TGCGCCAGCAGTCAATCGATCGGACAGACCCTCTCTGGGGCCAACGTCCTGACTTTC
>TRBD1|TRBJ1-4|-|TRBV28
CASRPPYHDRDRDEKLFF
TGTGCCAGCAGACCCCCTTACCACGACCGGGACAGGGATGAAAAACTGTTTTTT
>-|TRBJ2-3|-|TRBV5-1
CASSLEGRGSTDTQYF
TGCGCCAGCAGCTTGGAAGGAAGAGGATCGACAGATACGCAGTATTTT
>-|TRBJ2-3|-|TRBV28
CADYPGILVIPDTQYF
TGTGCAGATTATCCCGGGATCCTAGTTATCCCAGATACGCAGTATTTT
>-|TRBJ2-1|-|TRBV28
CASSPNTWGHSEQFF
TGTGCCAGCAGTCCCAATACCTGGGGACACAGTGAGCAGTTCTTC
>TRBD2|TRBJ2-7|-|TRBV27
CASSLSAGTSRYEQYF
TGTGCCAGCAGTTTATCCGCCGGGACTAGCAGATACGAGCAGTACTTC
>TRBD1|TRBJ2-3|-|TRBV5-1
CASSPGTDSTDTQYF
TGCGCCAGCAGCCCTGGGACAGATAGCACAGATACGCAGTATTTT
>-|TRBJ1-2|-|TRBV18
CASSPRQVPNYGYTF
TGTGCCAGCTCCCCGAGACAGGTCCCTAACTATGGCTACACCTTC
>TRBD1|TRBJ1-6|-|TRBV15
CATSLTGAGSPLHF
TGTGCCACCAGCCTTACAGGGGCGGGTTCACCCCTCCACTTT
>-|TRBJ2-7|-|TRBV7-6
CASSPTAGGSYEQYF
TGTGCCAGCAGCCCAACTGCCGGGGGCTCCTACGAGCAGTACTTC
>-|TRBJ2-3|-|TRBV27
CASMSGSYTQYF
TGTGCCAGCATGTCAGGCTCTTATACGCAGTATTTT
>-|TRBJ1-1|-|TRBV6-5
CASSYFAGVGTEAFF
TGTGCCAGCAGTTACTTCGCGGGGGTAGGGACTGAAGCTTTCTTT
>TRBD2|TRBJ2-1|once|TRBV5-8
CASRGTSGSNEQFF
TGTGCCAGCAGAGGGACTAGCGGGAGTAATGAGCAGTTCTTC
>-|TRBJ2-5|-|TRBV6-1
CASSALISETQYF
TGTGCCAGCAGTGCGCTAATTAGCGAGACCCAGTACTTC